The 25 T cell receptor beta chains listed next were all sequenced from one sample in a study of T cell clonotyping in hematopoietic cell transplantation. TCRdb's table, derived via immunoSEQ multiplex PCR, lists solely in-frame clones and lacks some. The sample holds about 41,000 clones, 95% seen once. Sequencing used peripheral blood mononuclear cells. The origin of the receptors is a man aged 25-40 years in good health. Some clones in this sample may be carry-over from other donors' samples.

This rearrangement joins TRBV5-6 to TRBJ1-1, with D possibly being TRBD1 (5 bases). This CDR3 has 14 amino acids. Germline V lookup: CDR1 SGHDT, CDR2 YYEEEE. Trimming cost V 5 bases and J 3 bases, with 14 bases left between them. The CDR3 loop is CASRRRGVDTEAFF. CDR3 nucleotides: TGTGCCAGCAGACGTAGGGGAGTTGACACTGAAGCTTTCTTT.

The rearrangement links TRBV2 to TRBJ2-2; D not resolved. The V end was cut by 2 bases, the J end by 3 bases, with 7 bases between. This CDR3 contains 14 residues. Germline CDR1 and CDR2: SNHLY and FYNNEI. The DNA of the CDR3 is TGTGCCAGCAGTGAACTGGGTTACACCGGGGAGCTGTTTTTT. This gives the protein CASSELGYTGELFF.

The rearrangement links TRBV30 to TRBJ1-4, with 7 bases identical to TRBD1. V was pared by 3 bases and J by 3 bases, with 7 bases of the junction left unmatched. The germline CDR1 and CDR2 sequences are GTSNPN and SVGIG (reference sequence). The CDR3 extends over 15 amino acids. CDR3 nucleotide sequence: TGTGCCTGGAGGGAAGGGACAGCTCCTAATGAAAAACTGTTTTTT. As protein: CAWREGTAPNEKLFF. The full variable domain, its missing parts supplied by reference TRBV30 and TRBJ1-4, is SQTIHQWPATLVQPVGSPLSLECTVEGTSNPNLYWYRQAAGRGLQLLFYSVGIGQISSEVPQNLSASRPQDRQFILSSKKLLLSDSGFYLCAWREGTAPNEKLFFGSGTQLSVL.

The rearrangement joins TRBV18 to TRBJ1-6; D is unclear. Trimming took 3 bases from V and 11 from J, leaving 17 bases between them. The CDR3 runs 15 residues. CDR1 and CDR2 (germline): KGHSH, LQKENI. CDR3 loop: CASSPRDTRSAPLHF. The CDR3 DNA is TGTGCCAGCTCACCGAGAGACACACGTTCCGCACCCCTCCACTTT.

Regarding this clone: Mismatch with germline at one junction end may stem from a read error. This chain joins TRBV7-7 and TRBJ2-5, with 10 bases lining up with TRBD1. In germline, CDR1 is SSHAT, CDR2 FNYEAQ (reference sequence). The CDR3 is made up of 12 amino acids. CDR3 sequence: CASSLTGGPRYF. The CDR3, as DNA: TGTGCTAGCAGCTTGACAGGGGGCCCGCGGTACTTC. The variable domain in full, completed from reference TRBV7-7 and TRBJ2-5, reads GAGVSQSPRYKVTKRGQDVTLRCDPISSHATLYWYQQALGQGPEFLTYFNYEAQPDKSGLPSDRFSAERPEGSISTLTIQRTEQRDSAMYRCASSLTGGPRYFGPGTRLLVL.

J is TRBJ2-7 and V is TRBV6-1, with D possibly matching TRBD1 (6 bases). CDR3 size: 14 residues. Trimming cost V 4 bases and J 0 bases, with 10 bases left between them. Germline-derived CDR1 and CDR2 are MNHNS and SASEGT. CDR3 DNA: TGTGCCAGCAGTGCCTTGGACAGCTCCTACGAGCAGTACTTC. Amino acids: CASSALDSSYEQYF.

J is TRBJ1-5 and V is TRBV28, with no clear D. Germline V gene sequence: CDR1 MDHEN, CDR2 SYDVKM. This CDR3 is 15 amino acids long. Trimming removed 7 bases from V and 2 bases from J, with 15 bases in between. CDR3 sequence (DNA): TGTGCCAGCACCCAGGAACTTCGAGGCAATCAGCCCCAGCATTTT. Amino acids: CASTQELRGNQPQHF.

This chain links TRBV7-6 with TRBJ2-7; tentative D call: TRBD1 (6 bases). V was shortened by 7 bases and J by 5 bases, with 18 bases between the two germline ends. From germline, CDR1 is SGHVS and CDR2 FNYEAQ. There are 14 residues in the CDR3. The CDR3 bases are TGTGCCAGCATCCCCCTCCAGGGGAGACACGAGCAGTACTTC. Translation: CASIPLQGRHEQYF.

The chain links TRBV2 to TRBJ2-7; D uncertain. Germline V gene lookup returns CDR1 SNHLY and CDR2 FYNNEI. Trimming pared 2 bases from V and 3 bases from J, leaving 8 bases between. This CDR3 has 13 residues. The CDR3, as DNA: TGTGCCAGCAGTGAATCCTCGATCTACGAGCAGTACTTC. This codes for CASSESSIYEQYF.

The chain joins TRBV18 to TRBJ2-2; D may be TRBD2 (6 bases). The CDR3 is made up of 17 amino acids. Germline CDR1 reads KGHSH; CDR2 reads LQKENI. V shed 4 bases and J shed 1 base, with 16 bases lying between them. DNA for the CDR3: TGTGCCAGCTCACGCGGGGCCTCCGCACAGAACACCGGGGAGCTGTTTTTT. It specifies CASSRGASAQNTGELFF.

V gene TRBV7-3 combines with J gene TRBJ2-5; TRBD1 agrees at 8 bases. V was pared by 4 bases and J by 12 bases, with 10 bases of the junction left unmatched. CDR1 SGHTA and CDR2 FQGTGA come from the germline V gene. The CDR3 length is 13 residues. Here the CDR3 DNA reads TGTGCCAGCAGCTCGGACAGGGCTGGTCGCAAGTACTTC. Protein sequence: CASSSDRAGRKYF. Combining the CDR3 with reference TRBV7-3 and TRBJ2-5 gives the whole variable domain GAGVSQTPSNKVTEKGKYVELRCDPISGHTALYWYRQSLGQGPEFLIYFQGTGAADDSGLPNDRFFAVRPEGSVSTLKIQRTERGDSAVYLCASSSDRAGRKYFGPGTRLLVL.

The genes are TRBV19 and TRBJ1-4, with D tentatively TRBD1 (5 bases). V was cut by 3 bases and J by 2 bases, with 10 bases left in between. There are 15 residues in the CDR3. Germline assignment: CDR1 LNHDA and CDR2 SQIVND (reference sequence). For the CDR3, the DNA is TGTGCCAGTAGTATCAGGGAGGCCACTAATGAAAAACTGTTTTTT. Its protein is CASSIREATNEKLFF.

CDR3 bases: TGTGCCGCTTCGGGCGGGAGGGCCTCTAGAACCGGGGCCAACGTCCTGACTTTC. The encoded protein is CAASGGRASRTGANVLTF. V is TRBV10-3 and J is TRBJ2-6; 9 bases align to TRBD2. Germline CDR1 ENHRY, CDR2 SYGVKD. V was clipped by 11 bases and J by 4 bases; unmatched bases: 18. CDR3 length equals 18 residues.

V usage is TRBV9 and J usage is TRBJ2-7, with D possibly being TRBD2 (7 bases). Germline CDR1 is SGDLS and CDR2 is YYNGEE. V lost 0 bases to trimming and J lost 4 bases, with 11 bases between them. This CDR3 comprises 14 residues. The CDR3 region has the DNA TGTGCCAGCAGCGTAGGGGGGGGCCTGTACGAGCAGTACTTC. Its translation: CASSVGGGLYEQYF. Looking up the rest from reference TRBV9 and TRBJ2-7 gives the full variable domain: DSGVTQTPKHLITATGQRVTLRCSPRSGDLSVYWYQQSLDQGLQFLIQYYNGEERAKGNILERFSAQQFPDLHSELNLSSLELGDSALYFCASSVGGGLYEQYFGPGTRLTVT.

The chain recombines TRBV11-2 with TRBJ1-1, with D maybe TRBD1 (5 bases). Germline V CDR1 and CDR2: SGHAT, FQNNGV. The CDR3 length is 15 residues. V was trimmed by 5 bases and J by 3 bases, leaving 16 bases between them. Written as DNA, the CDR3 is TGTGCCAGCAGCCCAGTGGGGCATTGGGACACTGAAGCTTTCTTT. This gives the protein CASSPVGHWDTEAFF.

This chain connects TRBV5-4 to TRBJ2-7; no definite D call. This CDR3 has 13 residues. From germline, CDR1 is SGHNT and CDR2 YYREEE (reference sequence). V lost 2 bases, J lost 2 bases, and 8 bases lay in between. CDR3 nucleotide sequence: TGTGCCAGCAGCTTTTCCCTGGCCTACGAGCAGTACTTC. As protein: CASSFSLAYEQYF.

The chain couples TRBV5-5 to TRBJ1-4; a possible D gene is TRBD1 (5 bases). V lost 4 bases to trimming and J lost 7 bases, with 17 bases between them. This CDR3 is built from 15 residues. CDR1 is SGHKS and CDR2 is YYEKEE in the germline V gene (reference sequence). CDR3 DNA: TGTGCCAGCAGCCCAGGGAATTCTCGTGGTGAAAAACTGTTTTTT. Residues: CASSPGNSRGEKLFF.

The chain couples TRBV29-1 to TRBJ2-7; 7 bases align to TRBD2. Trimming removed 4 bases from V and 6 bases from J; junction bases left unmatched: 3. The CDR3 runs to 11 residues. Per germline, CDR1 SQVTM and CDR2 ANQGSEA. The CDR3 loop is CSVGEGIEQYF. The CDR3, as DNA: TGCAGCGTTGGGGAGGGGATCGAGCAGTACTTC.

The chain carries TRBV6-5 and TRBJ1-2; no firm D call. The CDR3 length is 12 residues. Germline CDR1 and CDR2: MNHEY and SVGAGI. Deletions cut 10 bases from V and 0 bases from J, with 9 bases between. CDR3 DNA: TGTGCCACCCGAAGAGCTAACTATGGCTACACCTTC. Its protein is CATRRANYGYTF.

This chain connects TRBV9 to TRBJ1-2; D is ambiguous. From germline, CDR1 is SGDLS and CDR2 YYNGEE. CDR3 length: 11 residues. With 2 bases removed from V and 10 bases from J, the gap between germline ends came to 9 bases. The CDR3 coding sequence is TGTGCCAGCAGCGTCGGTGGAGACTACACCTTC. It codes for CASSVGGDYTF.

The DNA for the CDR3 is TGTGCCAGCAGTTATGGGGCCACGGGGGGCCCCTCCGAGCAGTACTTC. Its protein is CASSYGATGGPSEQYF. The rearrangement links TRBV6-5 to TRBJ2-7; D may be TRBD2 (7 bases). CDR3 length equals 16 residues. Per the germline V gene, CDR1 is MNHEY and CDR2 is SVGAGI. V was trimmed by 3 bases and J by 6 bases, leaving 21 bases between them.

This sequence joins TRBV7-2 and TRBJ1-1; D is ambiguous. CDR3 length: 11 amino acids. The germline V gene has CDR1 SGHTA and CDR2 FQGNSA. Trimming took off 3 bases at V and 4 bases at J, with 3 bases between the two ends. The CDR3 bases are TGTGCCAGCAGCTTTGCCACTGAAGCTTTCTTT. Residues: CASSFATEAFF.

V and J are TRBV19 and TRBJ2-4, with TRBD1 identical over 7 bases. CDR3 length: 18 amino acids. Germline CDR1 reads LNHDA; CDR2 reads SQIVND (reference sequence). V trimming: 1 base; J trimming: 1 base; junction bases outside the gene matches: 10. The DNA for the CDR3 is TGTGCCAGTAGTATAGTACGAGAGGGGGCGCGGGCCAAAAACATTCAGTACTTC. Protein sequence: CASSIVREGARAKNIQYF.

The chain couples TRBV19 to TRBJ1-1, with 10 bases matching TRBD1. The CDR3 runs 16 residues. After removal of 3 bases from V and 4 bases from J, the junction contained 8 bases not matched to a gene. Looked up from germline, CDR1 is LNHDA and CDR2 is SQIVND (reference sequence). The CDR3 nucleotides read TGTGCCAGTAGTATGAGACAGGGGGCCCAGGGCACTGAAGCTTTCTTT. Protein: CASSMRQGAQGTEAFF.

The V gene is TRBV20-1, the J gene TRBJ2-3; perhaps TRBD2 as D (5 bases). CDR1 is DFQATT and CDR2 is SNEGSKA in the germline V gene (reference sequence). The CDR3 totals 11 residues. The V and J ends lost 7 bases and 6 bases respectively, with 11 bases between them. CDR3 in DNA: TGCAGTGTCTCGAAGCGGGATACGCAGTATTTT. Translated, it gives CSVSKRDTQYF.